This T cell receptor (beta chain) derives from a study of blood T cell repertoires in COVID-19. Background on the study: Both acute and convalescent COVID-19 samples were obtained from the United States, Italy and Spain.

The CDR3 covers 14 residues. Germline V gene lookup returns CDR1 MNHEY and CDR2 SVGAGI. Trimming removed 0 bases from V and 9 bases from J; junction bases left unmatched: 4. Authors' analysis steps: From reference gene primer amplification, estimates of nucleated cell counts were derived. Profiling relied on immunoSEQ multiplex PCR, and the TCRdb table lists in-frame clones only, not all of them. V and J calls and clone size are as listed in that table; D and trimming were resolved from the DNA. Among about 250,000 clones listed, 86% were seen once. Source material: peripheral blood. The chain employs TRBV6-5 and TRBJ2-5, with 10 positions matching TRBD2. The clonotype comes from an elderly woman with COVID-19, enrolled during active disease. The CDR3 nucleotides read TGTGCCAGCAGTTACTCGGCTAGCGGGGGTTCCCAGTACTTC. Translating it yields CASSYSASGGSQYF.